Sequencing of this T cell receptor (beta chain) was carried out in a study of blood T cell repertoires in COVID-19. Looked up from germline, CDR1 is LNHDA and CDR2 is SQIVND (reference sequence). The CDR3 contains 11 residues. Between the trimmed V and J ends, which lost 4 bases and 11 bases, there was a span of 9 bases. This clone was detected a few times. Profiled with immunoSEQ multiplex PCR; TCRdb holds only in-frame clones, not every one. The profile covers 200,000 to 300,000 clones, with around nine tenths appearing a single time and around 7.3% taken by the ten largest. The rearrangement uses TRBV19 and TRBJ1-5, with unresolved D. This sequence was found in a woman in her seventies with active or convalescent COVID-19. The sequencing input was peripheral blood. CDR3 bases: TGTGCCAGTAGTACCGCCGGGACCCAGCATTTT. It is translated as CASSTAGTQHF.